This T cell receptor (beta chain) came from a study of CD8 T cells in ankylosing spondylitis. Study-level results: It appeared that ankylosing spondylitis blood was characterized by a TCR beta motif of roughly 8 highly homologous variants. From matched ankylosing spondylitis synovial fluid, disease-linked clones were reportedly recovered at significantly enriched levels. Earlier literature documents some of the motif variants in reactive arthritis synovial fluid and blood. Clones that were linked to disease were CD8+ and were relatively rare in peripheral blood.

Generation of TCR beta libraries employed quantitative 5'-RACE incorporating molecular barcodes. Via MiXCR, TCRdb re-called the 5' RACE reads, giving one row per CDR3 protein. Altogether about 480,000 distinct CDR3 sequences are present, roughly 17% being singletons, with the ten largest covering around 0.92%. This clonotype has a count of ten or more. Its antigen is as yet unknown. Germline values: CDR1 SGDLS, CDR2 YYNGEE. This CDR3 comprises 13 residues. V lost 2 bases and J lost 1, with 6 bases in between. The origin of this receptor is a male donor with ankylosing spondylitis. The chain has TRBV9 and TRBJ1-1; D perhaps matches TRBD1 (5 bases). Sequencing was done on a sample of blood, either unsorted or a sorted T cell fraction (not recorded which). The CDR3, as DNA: TGTGCCAGCAGCGTTACAGGGAACACTGAAGCTTTCTTT. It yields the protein CASSVTGNTEAFF.